The 27 T cell receptor beta chains reported below all come from one sample, sequenced in a study of T cell responses to AZD1222 COVID-19 vaccine. TCRdb's table, derived via immunoSEQ multiplex PCR, lists solely in-frame clones and lacks some. The sample holds fewer than 150,000 clones, roughly 92% seen once. The sequencing used peripheral blood, collected on day 0 of AZD1222 vaccination. Receptor source: an adult in good health.

This clone was recorded only once. This chain connects TRBV5-6 to TRBJ1-1; D not resolved. This CDR3 comprises 15 residues. The V end lost 3 bases, the J end lost 8 bases, and 20 bases lay between the germline ends. Germline V gives CDR1 SGHDT, CDR2 YYEEEE. CDR3 coding DNA: TGTGCCAGCAGCTATATCGGGAGGTTGGGCACGGAAGCTTTCTTT. Encoded protein: CASSYIGRLGTEAFF.

The V call is TRBV3-1 (or the pseudogene TRBV3-2), the J call TRBJ2-5; D gene ambiguous. There are 11 residues in the CDR3. V was cut by 4 bases and J by 4 bases, with 4 bases left in between. Germline CDR1 and CDR2: LGHDT and YNNKEL (reference sequence). CDR3 protein: CASSLVETQYF. The DNA of the CDR3 is TGTGCCAGCAGCCTCGTAGAGACCCAGTACTTC.

This chain connects TRBV27 to TRBJ1-4, with D possibly matching TRBD1 (5 bases). CDR1 and CDR2 (germline): MNHEY, SMNVEV (reference sequence). The CDR3 is made up of 14 amino acids. Trimming cost V 8 bases and J 1 base, with 11 bases left between them. The CDR3 nucleotides read TGTGCCAGCGCTTGGGGGGTAACTAATGAAAAACTGTTTTTT. This gives the protein CASAWGVTNEKLFF.

The rearrangement uses TRBV5-1 and TRBJ1-1; no clear D. This CDR3 region has 19 residues. Per the germline V gene, CDR1 is SGHRS and CDR2 is YFSETQ. The V and J ends lost 0 bases and 10 bases respectively, with 31 bases between them. CDR3 protein: CASSLAVGGLGIRRSTAFF. For the CDR3, the DNA is TGCGCCAGCAGCTTGGCCGTTGGAGGCCTTGGAATCCGGAGGTCCACAGCTTTCTTT.

This chain links TRBV7-2 with TRBJ1-1, with 8 bases matching TRBD1. Germline V CDR1 and CDR2: SGHTA, FQGNSA. After removal of 2 bases from V and 4 bases from J, the junction contained 12 bases not matched to a gene. The CDR3 extends over 17 amino acids. The CDR3 coding sequence is TGTGCCAGCAGCTTACAGGGGGCAATTATGTGGGGCACTGAAGCTTTCTTT. Translating it yields CASSLQGAIMWGTEAFF.

CDR3 coding DNA: TGTGCCACCCTACGTGCGGACTATGGCTACACCTTC. Protein: CATLRADYGYTF. This chain links TRBV6-5 with TRBJ1-2, with D hard to call. The V gene lost 10 bases and the J gene lost 3 bases, with 12 bases spanning the gap. CDR3 length equals 12 residues. Germline CDR1 and CDR2: MNHEY and SVGAGI.

The chain carries TRBV5-1 and TRBJ1-2, with D perhaps matching TRBD1 (5 bases). CDR1 SGHRS and CDR2 YFSETQ come from the germline V gene. The V end was cut by 4 bases, the J end by 4 bases, with 17 bases between. The CDR3 contains 15 residues. CDR3 amino acids: CASSPTTVTTYGYTF. DNA of the CDR3: TGCGCCAGCAGCCCAACGACAGTTACTACCTATGGCTACACCTTC. Full variable domain (remainder filled in from reference TRBV5-1 and TRBJ1-2): KAGVTQTPRYLIKTRGQQVTLSCSPISGHRSVSWYQQTPGQGLQFLFEYFSETQRNKGNFPGRFSGRQFSNSRSEMNVSTLELGDSALYLCASSPTTVTTYGYTFGSGTRLTVV.

This sequence joins TRBV19 and TRBJ1-5; no clear D gene. Trimming pared 5 bases from V and 4 bases from J, leaving 12 bases between. This CDR3 has 14 amino acids. CDR1 and CDR2 from the germline V gene are LNHDA and SQIVND (reference sequence). CDR3 sequence (DNA): TGTGCCAGTAGTGAGACAAACTTTAATCAGCCCCAGCATTTT. It yields the protein CASSETNFNQPQHF.

The gene calls are TRBV9 and TRBJ2-3; 11 bases line up with TRBD1. Germline V CDR1 and CDR2: SGDLS, YYNGEE. The ends lost 0 bases at V and 4 bases at J; junction bases unmatched: 1. This CDR3 is 15 amino acids long. The CDR3 DNA is TGTGCCAGCAGCGTAGTGGGACAGGGGGCAGATACGCAGTATTTT. Residues: CASSVVGQGADTQYF.

CDR3 residues: CASSSEKNTGELFF. DNA of the CDR3: TGTGCCAGCTCATCAGAGAAGAACACCGGGGAGCTGTTTTTT. This chain uses TRBV18 with TRBJ2-2, with unresolved D. V gave up 5 bases and J gave up 1 base, with 8 bases separating them. The CDR3 runs 14 residues. Germline loops: CDR1 KGHSH, CDR2 LQKENI. The full variable domain, its missing parts supplied by reference TRBV18 and TRBJ2-2, is NAGVMQNPRHLVRRRGQEARLRCSPMKGHSHVYWYRQLPEEGLKFMVYLQKENIIDESGMPKERFSAEFPKEGPSILRIQQVVRGDSAAYFCASSSEKNTGELFFGEGSRLTVL.

In regard to this clone: Distinct nucleotide sequences in the sample also encode this CDR3. The J gene is TRBJ2-3, the V gene TRBV7-9, with 7 bases lining up with TRBD1. J was trimmed by 1 base and V by 3 bases; bases with no gene match: 4. CDR3 size: 15 residues. Germline V CDR1 and CDR2: SEHNR, FQNEAQ (reference sequence). CDR3 DNA sequence: TGTGCCAGCAGCTTGGTTACAGGGGGCACAGATACGCAGTATTTT. It yields the protein CASSLVTGGTDTQYF.

The CDR3 region has the DNA TGTGCCAGCAGCCGTACCGATACGCAGTATTTT. Translating gives CASSRTDTQYF. The genes are TRBV11-2 and TRBJ2-3; D ambiguous. CDR3 length: 11 residues. Germline V lookup: CDR1 SGHAT, CDR2 FQNNGV. The V end lost 5 bases, the J end lost 6 bases, and 6 bases lay between the germline ends.

The chain has TRBV19 and TRBJ2-2; 8 bases agree with TRBD1. The V and J ends lost 5 bases and 2 bases, in that order; junction bases with no gene match: 4. Per the germline V gene, CDR1 is LNHDA and CDR2 is SQIVND (reference sequence). The CDR3 spans 15 residues. In nucleotides, the CDR3 is TGTGCCAGTAGTCGGACAGGGACAAACACCGGGGAGCTGTTTTTT. Amino acids: CASSRTGTNTGELFF.

This clone was detected only once. The rearrangement uses TRBV5-4 and TRBJ2-2; 7 positions match TRBD2. The CDR3 is made up of 14 amino acids. The V gene's germline CDR1 is SGHNT and CDR2 YYREEE (reference sequence). The V gene end was trimmed by 0 bases and the J gene end by 5 bases; junction bases not matched to a gene: 1. This chain's CDR3 is CASSLGLATGELFF. CDR3 in DNA: TGTGCCAGCAGCTTGGGACTAGCTACCGGGGAGCTGTTTTTT.

V gene TRBV4-1 combines with J gene TRBJ1-2; 9 bases align to TRBD1. The CDR3 has 12 residues. The trim removed 1 base at V and 10 bases at J, leaving 1 base unmatched. Germline CDR1 and CDR2: MGHRA and YSYEKL. The CDR3, as DNA: TGCGCCAGCAGCCAAGGGACAGGGGCCTACACCTTC. It is translated as CASSQGTGAYTF.

J is TRBJ2-2 and V is TRBV2, with 8 bases matching TRBD1. Trimming took 5 bases from V and 0 from J; bases not matched to a gene: 5. The CDR3 loop spans 16 amino acids. Germline lookup yields CDR1 SNHLY and CDR2 FYNNEI. The CDR3 protein is CASSPQGGANTGELFF. The CDR3 coding sequence is TGTGCCAGCAGTCCACAGGGGGGAGCGAACACCGGGGAGCTGTTTTTT.

The chain joins TRBV4-2 to TRBJ1-6; no clear D gene. Deletions cut 4 bases from V and 7 bases from J, with 11 bases between. The CDR3 runs 14 residues. Germline V gene lookup returns CDR1 LGHNA and CDR2 YNFKEQ. This chain's CDR3 is CASSPIGLNSPLHF. The DNA for the CDR3 is TGTGCCAGCAGCCCCATCGGACTCAATTCACCCCTCCACTTT.

The rearrangement joins TRBV12-3 or TRBV12-4 to TRBJ1-2; tentatively, D is TRBD1 (6 bases). CDR3 length: 13 amino acids. The germline V and J ends were trimmed by 3 bases and 4 bases, with 9 bases remaining between them. The CDR3, as DNA: TGTGCCAGCAGTTTCCAGGGGCGCTATGGCTACACCTTC. This gives the protein CASSFQGRYGYTF.

CDR3 protein: CASSGTGRNYGYTF. The CDR3 DNA reads as TGTGCCAGCAGTGGCACAGGACGAAACTATGGCTACACCTTC. The V and J genes are TRBV25-1 and TRBJ1-2, with D maybe TRBD1 (5 bases). Germline CDR1 and CDR2: MGHDK and SYGVNS. V lost 4 bases, J lost 2 bases, and 11 bases lay in between. The CDR3 runs 14 residues.

This chain links TRBV11-2 with TRBJ1-2, with TRBD1 as a possible D gene (6 bases). V lost 5 bases and J lost 4, with 11 bases in between. CDR3 size: 13 residues. Germline V gives CDR1 SGHAT, CDR2 FQNNGV. The CDR3 loop reads CASSGGRGYGYTF. The CDR3 DNA sequence: TGTGCCAGCAGCGGGGGGCGCGGCTATGGCTACACCTTC.

CDR3 nucleotide sequence: TGTGCCAGCTCACCGGACAGGAATCAGCCCCAGCATTTT. Translated, it gives CASSPDRNQPQHF. V usage is TRBV18 and J usage is TRBJ1-5, with TRBD1 matching 7 bases. This CDR3 comprises 13 residues. With V trimmed by 3 bases and J by 4 bases, 0 bases remained unmatched. Germline lookup yields CDR1 KGHSH and CDR2 LQKENI. Filled out from reference TRBV18 and TRBJ1-5, the complete variable domain reads NAGVMQNPRHLVRRRGQEARLRCSPMKGHSHVYWYRQLPEEGLKFMVYLQKENIIDESGMPKERFSAEFPKEGPSILRIQQVVRGDSAAYFCASSPDRNQPQHFGDGTRLSIL.

The chain combines TRBV2 with TRBJ1-4, with D unclear. The V end was cut by 9 bases, the J end by 3 bases, with 11 bases between. CDR1 SNHLY and CDR2 FYNNEI come from the germline V gene. This CDR3 region has 13 residues. Here the CDR3 reads CARSGSANEKLFF. Written as DNA, the CDR3 is TGTGCCAGATCTGGGTCGGCTAATGAAAAACTGTTTTTT.

Remarks on this clone: Sequence at one end of the junction differs from germline and may be a read error. V usage is TRBV6-5 and J usage is TRBJ2-1, with D perhaps matching TRBD1 or TRBD2 (6 bases each). Germline CDR1 reads MNHEY; CDR2 reads SVGAGI. This CDR3 comprises 15 residues. CDR3 sequence: CASSYLGGSDNEQFF. Written as DNA, the CDR3 is TGTGCCAGCAGTTACTTGGGGGGCTCCGACAATGAGCAGTTCTTC.

This clone was found once. The chain combines TRBV5-4 with TRBJ2-2, with TRBD1 identical over 7 bases. The CDR3 extends over 15 amino acids. Trimming cost V 7 bases and J 6 bases; bases outside gene matches: 12. Looked up from germline, CDR1 is SGHNT and CDR2 is YYREEE (reference sequence). The CDR3 DNA sequence: TGTGCCAGCGGACGACAGGGATTACGGGCCGGGGAGCTGTTTTTT. It specifies CASGRQGLRAGELFF. Full variable domain (remainder filled in from reference TRBV5-4 and TRBJ2-2): ETGVTQSPTHLIKTRGQQVTLRCSSQSGHNTVSWYQQALGQGPQFIFQYYREEENGRGNFPPRFSGLQFPNYSSELNVNALELDDSALYLCASGRQGLRAGELFFGEGSRLTVL.

The rearrangement uses TRBV5-1 and TRBJ1-2; D is ambiguous. With 3 bases removed from V and 2 bases from J, the gap between germline ends came to 8 bases. The length of the CDR3 is 13 residues. From germline, CDR1 is SGHRS and CDR2 YFSETQ. CDR3 nucleotides: TGCGCCAGCAGCTCCCCGGGGAACTATGGCTACACCTTC. Protein sequence: CASSSPGNYGYTF.

Written as DNA, the CDR3 is TGTGCCAGCAGCGCCCTGAAGGGGCTCTCTGGAAACACCATATATTTT. Protein: CASSALKGLSGNTIYF. This chain links TRBV3-1 (or the pseudogene TRBV3-2) with TRBJ1-3; perhaps TRBD1 as D (5 bases). Germline V gene sequence: CDR1 LGHDT, CDR2 YNNKEL (reference sequence). V shed 5 bases and J shed 0 bases, with 14 bases lying between them. The CDR3 sequence is 16 residues long.

The chain joins TRBV27 to TRBJ2-2, with D hard to call. CDR1 is MNHEY and CDR2 is SMNVEV in the germline V gene (reference sequence). V lost 2 bases, J lost 3 bases, and 7 bases lay in between. This CDR3 comprises 14 residues. The CDR3 DNA reads TGTGCCAGCAGTTTACGGCAGTACACCGGGGAGCTGTTTTTT. Amino acids: CASSLRQYTGELFF.